This T cell receptor (beta chain) originates from a study of blood T cell repertoires in COVID-19. Overall study context: Italy, Spain and the United States were the sources of the convalescent and acute COVID-19 samples. The analysed material was cDNA or gDNA that came from T cells, B-cell-depleted T cells, or PBMCs.

Under the authors' procedure: Reference gene primer amplification yielded estimated nucleated cell counts. The repertoire was sequenced with immunoSEQ multiplex PCR; TCRdb's copy has only in-frame clones and lacks some. V, J and clone size were drawn from that table, and D and trimming were deduced from the DNA. The table lists more than 30,000 clones, about nine tenths of them singletons. The V end was cut by 1 base, the J end by 4 bases, with 4 bases between. The germline gives CDR1 SEHNR, CDR2 FQNEAQ (reference sequence). This CDR3 has 12 amino acids. The V call is TRBV7-9, the J call TRBJ1-1; D ambiguous. Input material: peripheral blood. The origin of this receptor is a man aged 60-69 years with active COVID-19. The CDR3 DNA reads as TGTGCCAGCAGCTTAGGAGCCACTGAAGCTTTCTTT. Amino acids: CASSLGATEAFF.